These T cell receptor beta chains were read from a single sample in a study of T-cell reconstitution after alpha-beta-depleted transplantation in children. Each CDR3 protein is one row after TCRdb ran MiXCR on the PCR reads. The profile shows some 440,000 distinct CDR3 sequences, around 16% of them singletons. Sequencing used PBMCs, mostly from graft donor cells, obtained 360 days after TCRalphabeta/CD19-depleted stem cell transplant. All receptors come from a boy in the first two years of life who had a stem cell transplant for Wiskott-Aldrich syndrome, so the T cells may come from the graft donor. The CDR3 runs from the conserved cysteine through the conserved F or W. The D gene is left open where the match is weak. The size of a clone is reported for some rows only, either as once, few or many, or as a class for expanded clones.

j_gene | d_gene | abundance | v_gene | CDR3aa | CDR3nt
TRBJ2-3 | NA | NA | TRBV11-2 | CASSSTLTTSTDTQYF | TGTGCCAGCAGCTCAACCTTAACAACTAGCACAGATACGCAGTATTTT
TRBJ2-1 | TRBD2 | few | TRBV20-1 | CSATKMRLALNEQFF | TGCAGTGCTACTAAGATGAGACTAGCCCTCAATGAGCAGTTCTTC
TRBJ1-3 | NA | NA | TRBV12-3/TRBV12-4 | CASSLGGGISGNTIYF | TGTGCCAGCAGTTTAGGGGGCGGCATCTCTGGAAACACCATATATTTT
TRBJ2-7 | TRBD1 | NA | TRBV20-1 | CSASRGQFYEQYF | TGCAGTGCTAGTCGGGGACAGTTCTACGAGCAGTACTTC
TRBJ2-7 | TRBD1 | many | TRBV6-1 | CASRTRTGGYEQYF | TGTGCCAGCAGGACCCGGACAGGGGGATACGAGCAGTACTTC
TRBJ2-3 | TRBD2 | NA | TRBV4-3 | CASSQDLSGRAIDTQYF | TGCGCCAGCAGCCAAGATCTTAGCGGGAGGGCGATAGATACGCAGTATTTT
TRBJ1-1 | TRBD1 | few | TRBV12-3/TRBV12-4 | CASTTDRGRNTEAFF | TGTGCCAGCACTACGGACAGGGGACGAAACACTGAAGCTTTCTTT
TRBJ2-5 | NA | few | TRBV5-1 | CASSLGPLERYF | TGCGCCAGCAGCTTGGGCCCCCTGGAGCGGTACTTC
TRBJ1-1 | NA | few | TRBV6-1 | CASSPRGVTEAFF | TGTGCCAGCAGTCCCCGGGGGGTCACTGAAGCTTTCTTT
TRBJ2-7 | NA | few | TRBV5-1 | CASSSWFRDKASGYEQYF | TGCGCCAGCAGCTCTTGGTTCCGGGACAAAGCGAGCGGGTACGAGCAGTACTTC
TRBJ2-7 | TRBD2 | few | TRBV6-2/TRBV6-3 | CASSRRTSGSRSYEQYF | TGTGCCAGCAGCCGGAGGACTAGCGGGAGTAGATCCTACGAGCAGTACTTC
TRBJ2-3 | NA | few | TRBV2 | CASSERGTDTQYF | TGTGCCAGCAGTGAGCGGGGCACAGATACGCAGTATTTT
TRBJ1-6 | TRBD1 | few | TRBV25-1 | CASGQGNYNSPLHF | TGTGCCAGCGGACAGGGAAACTATAATTCACCCCTCCACTTT
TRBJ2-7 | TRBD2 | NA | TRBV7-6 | CASSPPGLAGGEQYF | TGTGCCAGCAGCCCCCCCGGACTAGCGGGAGGGGAGCAGTACTTC
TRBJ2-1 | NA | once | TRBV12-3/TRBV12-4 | CASSRGIVNEQFF | TGTGCCAGCAGTAGGGGAATTGTAAATGAGCAGTTCTTC
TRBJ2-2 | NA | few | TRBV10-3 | CAIMSRIPGELFF | TGTGCCATCATGAGCAGGATACCCGGGGAGCTGTTTTTT
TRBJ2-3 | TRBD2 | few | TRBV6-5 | CASSYGLAVPDTQYF | TGTGCCAGCAGTTACGGGCTAGCGGTACCGGATACGCAGTATTTT
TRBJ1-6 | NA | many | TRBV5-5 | CASSLLSRDSPLHF | TGTGCCAGCAGCCTACTTTCTAGGGATTCACCCCTCCACTTT
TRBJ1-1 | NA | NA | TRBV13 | CASRSLNTEAFF | TGTGCCAGCAGATCACTAAACACTGAAGCTTTCTTT
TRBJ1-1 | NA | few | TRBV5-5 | CASSSRQEGVTEAFF | TGTGCCAGCAGCTCGCGACAGGAGGGAGTAACTGAAGCTTTCTTT
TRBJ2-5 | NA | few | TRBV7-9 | CASSLVPGSKETQYF | TGTGCCAGCAGCTTAGTGCCGGGGTCCAAAGAGACCCAGTACTTC
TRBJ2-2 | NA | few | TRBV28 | CASSSGLLRRSNTGELFF | TGTGCCAGCAGTTCCGGACTTCTTCGGCGTTCGAACACCGGGGAGCTGTTTTTT
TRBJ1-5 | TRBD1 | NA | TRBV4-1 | CASSQFLTGQFNQPQHF | TGCGCCAGCAGCCAGTTCTTGACGGGACAGTTCAATCAGCCCCAGCATTTT
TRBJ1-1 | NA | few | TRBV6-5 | CASSFAVGNTEAFF | TGTGCCAGCAGTTTCGCGGTGGGGAACACTGAAGCTTTCTTT
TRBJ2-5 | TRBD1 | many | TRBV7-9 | CASSRTGQETQYF | TGTGCCAGCAGCCGGACAGGTCAAGAGACCCAGTACTTC
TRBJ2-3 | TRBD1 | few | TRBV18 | CASSDRALSTDTQYF | TGTGCCAGCTCGGACAGGGCCTTGAGCACAGATACGCAGTATTTT
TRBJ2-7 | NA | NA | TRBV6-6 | CASSARNYEQYF | TGTGCCAGCAGTGCCCGGAACTACGAGCAGTACTTC
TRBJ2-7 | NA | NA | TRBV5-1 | CASSLDGAGTRPYF | TGCGCCAGCAGCTTGGATGGAGCAGGGACCCGTCCATACTTC
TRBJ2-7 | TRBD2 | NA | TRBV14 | CASSILASYEQYF | TGTGCCAGCAGCATACTAGCGTCCTACGAGCAGTACTTC
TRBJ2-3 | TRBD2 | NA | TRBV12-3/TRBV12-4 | CASSPGLAVTTDTQYF | TGTGCCAGCAGCCCCGGACTAGCGGTAACCACAGATACGCAGTATTTT
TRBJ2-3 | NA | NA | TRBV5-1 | CASSLESGADTQYF | TGCGCCAGCAGCTTGGAATCGGGGGCAGATACGCAGTATTTT
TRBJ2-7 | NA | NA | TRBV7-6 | CASSSGVAGLTYEQYF | TGTGCCAGCAGCTCGGGTGTTGCAGGTCTTACCTACGAGCAGTACTTC
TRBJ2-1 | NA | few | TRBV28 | CASSFLRVYNEQFF | TGTGCCAGCAGTTTTTTGCGGGTTTACAATGAGCAGTTCTTC
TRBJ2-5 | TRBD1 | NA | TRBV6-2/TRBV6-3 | CASSPPFGRGRVEFETQYF | TGTGCCAGCAGTCCCCCGTTTGGAAGGGGGCGAGTCGAGTTTGAGACCCAGTACTTC
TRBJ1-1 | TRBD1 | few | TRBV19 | CASKLQGVVFTEAFF | TGTGCCAGTAAACTACAGGGGGTGGTGTTCACTGAAGCTTTCTTT
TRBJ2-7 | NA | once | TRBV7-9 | CASSPPGRVNYEQYF | TGTGCCAGCAGCCCTCCGGGACGGGTAAACTACGAGCAGTACTTC
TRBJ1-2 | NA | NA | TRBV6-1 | CASRPSGVYYGYTF | TGTGCCAGCAGACCTTCAGGGGTCTACTATGGCTACACCTTC
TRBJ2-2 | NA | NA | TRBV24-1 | CATSVPGGSGELFF | TGTGCCACCAGTGTCCCTGGGGGTAGCGGGGAGCTGTTTTTT
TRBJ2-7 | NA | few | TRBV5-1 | CASSFISGPTYEQYF | TGCGCCAGCAGCTTCATCAGCGGGCCAACCTACGAGCAGTACTTC
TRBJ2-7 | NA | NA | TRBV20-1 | CSATHLRQDHRNEQYF | TGCAGTGCTACCCACCTCCGACAGGACCATAGGAACGAGCAGTACTTC
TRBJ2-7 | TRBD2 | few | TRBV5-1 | CASSLLAGGPNEQYF | TGCGCCAGCAGCTTGCTGGCGGGGGGGCCCAACGAGCAGTACTTC
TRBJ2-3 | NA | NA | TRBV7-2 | CASSLTIIGDTQYF | TGTGCCAGCAGCTTAACCATCATAGGGGATACGCAGTATTTT
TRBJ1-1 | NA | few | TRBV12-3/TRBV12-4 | CASRPYRDTEAFF | TGTGCCAGCAGGCCGTACAGGGACACTGAAGCTTTCTTT
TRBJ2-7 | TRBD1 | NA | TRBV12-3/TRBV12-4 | CASSQRQGASYEQYF | TGTGCCAGCAGTCAAAGACAGGGCGCCTCCTACGAGCAGTACTTC
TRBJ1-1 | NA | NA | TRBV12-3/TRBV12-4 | CASRGDGNTEAFF | TGTGCCAGCAGGGGGGACGGGAACACTGAAGCTTTCTTT
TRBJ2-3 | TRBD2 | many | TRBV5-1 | CASSLASGRTDTQYF | TGCGCCAGCAGCTTGGCTAGCGGGAGAACAGATACGCAGTATTTT
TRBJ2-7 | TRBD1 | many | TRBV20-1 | CSARGQGRYEQYF | TGCAGTGCTAGAGGACAGGGCCGCTACGAGCAGTACTTC
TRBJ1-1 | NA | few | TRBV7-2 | CASSPHRTANTEAFF | TGTGCCAGCAGCCCCCACCGGACAGCGAACACTGAAGCTTTCTTT
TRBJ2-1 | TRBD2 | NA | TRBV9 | CASSARRLAGGDYNEQFF | TGTGCCAGCAGCGCCCGGAGACTAGCGGGAGGGGACTACAATGAGCAGTTCTTC
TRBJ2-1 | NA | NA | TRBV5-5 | CASSLQPLGLLPPNEQFF | TGTGCCAGCAGCTTGCAGCCATTGGGACTCCTCCCACCGAATGAGCAGTTCTTC
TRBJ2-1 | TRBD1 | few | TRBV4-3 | CASSRHRGSGNNEQFF | TGCGCCAGCAGCCGCCACAGGGGATCTGGTAACAATGAGCAGTTCTTC
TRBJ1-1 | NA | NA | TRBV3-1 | CASSQAGGPGFLAFF | TGTGCCAGCAGCCAAGCGGGAGGACCCGGTTTTTTGGCTTTCTTT
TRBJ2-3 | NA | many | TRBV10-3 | CAISRADTQYF | TGTGCCATCAGTCGGGCAGATACGCAGTATTTT